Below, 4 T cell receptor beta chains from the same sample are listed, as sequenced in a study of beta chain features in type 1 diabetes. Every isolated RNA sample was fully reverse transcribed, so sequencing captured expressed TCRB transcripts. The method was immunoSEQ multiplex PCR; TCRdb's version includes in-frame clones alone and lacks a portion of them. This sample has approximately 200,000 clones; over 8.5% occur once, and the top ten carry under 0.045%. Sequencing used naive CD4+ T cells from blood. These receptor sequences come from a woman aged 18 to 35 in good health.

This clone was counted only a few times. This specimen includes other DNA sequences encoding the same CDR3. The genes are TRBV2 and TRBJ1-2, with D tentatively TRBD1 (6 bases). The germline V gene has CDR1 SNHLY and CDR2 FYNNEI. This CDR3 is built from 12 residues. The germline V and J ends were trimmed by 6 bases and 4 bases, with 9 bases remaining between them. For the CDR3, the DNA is TGTGCCAGCAGCCTGGACAGCTATGGCTACACCTTC. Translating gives CASSLDSYGYTF.

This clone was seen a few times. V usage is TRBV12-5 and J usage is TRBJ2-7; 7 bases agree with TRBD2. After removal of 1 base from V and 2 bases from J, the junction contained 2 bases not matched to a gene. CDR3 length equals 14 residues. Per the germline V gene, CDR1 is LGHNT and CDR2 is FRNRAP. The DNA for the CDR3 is TGTGCTAGTGGTTTGGAGGCGGGGGCCTACGAGCAGTACTTC. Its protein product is CASGLEAGAYEQYF.

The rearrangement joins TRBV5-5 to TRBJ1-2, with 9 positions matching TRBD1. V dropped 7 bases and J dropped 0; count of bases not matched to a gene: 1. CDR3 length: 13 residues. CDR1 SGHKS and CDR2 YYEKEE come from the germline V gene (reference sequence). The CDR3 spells CASGDRANYGYTF. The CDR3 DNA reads TGTGCCAGCGGGGACAGGGCTAACTATGGCTACACCTTC.

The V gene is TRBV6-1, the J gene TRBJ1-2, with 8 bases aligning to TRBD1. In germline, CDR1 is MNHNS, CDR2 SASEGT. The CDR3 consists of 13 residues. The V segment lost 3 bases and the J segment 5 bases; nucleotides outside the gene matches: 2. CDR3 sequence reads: CASSDRTGYGYTF. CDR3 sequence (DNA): TGTGCCAGCAGTGACAGGACAGGGTATGGCTACACCTTC.